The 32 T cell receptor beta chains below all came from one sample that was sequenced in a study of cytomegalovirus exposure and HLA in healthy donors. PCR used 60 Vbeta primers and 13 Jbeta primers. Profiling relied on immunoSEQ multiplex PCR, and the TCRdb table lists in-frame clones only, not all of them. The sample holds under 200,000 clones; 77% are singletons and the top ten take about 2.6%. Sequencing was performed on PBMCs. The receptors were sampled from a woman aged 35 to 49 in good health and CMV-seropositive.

The CDR3 DNA sequence: TGTGCCTGGAGTGACCTAGCGGGGGTTGAGCAGTACTTC. It yields the protein CAWSDLAGVEQYF. J is TRBJ2-5 and V is TRBV30; 10 nucleotides align to TRBD2. The V segment lost 1 base and the J segment 11 bases; nucleotides outside the gene matches: 7. The CDR3 spans 13 residues. Germline CDR1 and CDR2: GTSNPN and SVGIG (reference sequence).

CDR3 bases: TGTGCCAGCTCACCCGGGTCCTCTCCCAACTATGGCTACACCTTC. Translating gives CASSPGSSPNYGYTF. V is TRBV18 and J is TRBJ1-2; D is unclear. The length of the CDR3 is 15 residues. The germline V gene has CDR1 KGHSH and CDR2 LQKENI. The germline V and J ends were trimmed by 3 bases and 2 bases, with 13 bases remaining between them.

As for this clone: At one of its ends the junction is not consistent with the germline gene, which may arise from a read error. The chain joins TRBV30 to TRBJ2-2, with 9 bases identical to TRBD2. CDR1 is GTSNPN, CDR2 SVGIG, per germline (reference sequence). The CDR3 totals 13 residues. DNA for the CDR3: TGTGCCTGGAGGGGGACGGGCGGGGGGGTGCTGTTTTTT. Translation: CAWRGTGGGVLFF.

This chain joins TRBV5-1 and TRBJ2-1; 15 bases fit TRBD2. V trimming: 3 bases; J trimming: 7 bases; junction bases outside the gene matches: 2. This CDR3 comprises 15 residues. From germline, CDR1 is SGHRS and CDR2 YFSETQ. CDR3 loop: CASSWGLAGGNEQFF. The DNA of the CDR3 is TGCGCCAGCAGCTGGGGACTAGCGGGAGGTAATGAGCAGTTCTTC.

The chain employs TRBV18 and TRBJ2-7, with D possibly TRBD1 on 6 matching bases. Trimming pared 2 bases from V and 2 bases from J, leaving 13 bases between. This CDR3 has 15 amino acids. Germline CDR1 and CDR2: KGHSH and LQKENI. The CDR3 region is CASSPREQGTYEQYF. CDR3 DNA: TGTGCCAGCTCACCAAGGGAACAGGGAACCTACGAGCAGTACTTC.

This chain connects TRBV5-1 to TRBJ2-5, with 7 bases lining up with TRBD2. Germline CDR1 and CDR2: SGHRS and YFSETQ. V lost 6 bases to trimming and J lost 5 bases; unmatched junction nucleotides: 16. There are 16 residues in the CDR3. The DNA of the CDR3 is TGCGCCAGCACCTTCAGCGGGGACTCGGGGAGGGAGACCCAGTACTTC. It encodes CASTFSGDSGRETQYF.

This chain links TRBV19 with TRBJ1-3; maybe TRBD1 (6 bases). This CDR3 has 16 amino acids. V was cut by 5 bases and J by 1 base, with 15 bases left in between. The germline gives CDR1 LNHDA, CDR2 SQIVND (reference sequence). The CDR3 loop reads CASSQRGQISGNTIYF. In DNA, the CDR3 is TGTGCCAGTAGTCAGCGGGGACAAATTTCTGGAAACACCATATATTTT. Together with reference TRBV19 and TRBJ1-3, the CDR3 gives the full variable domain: DGGITQSPKYLFRKEGQNVTLSCEQNLNHDAMYWYRQDPGQGLRLIYYSQIVNDFQKGDIAEGYSVSREKKESFPLTVTSAQKNPTAFYLCASSQRGQISGNTIYFGEGSWLTVV.

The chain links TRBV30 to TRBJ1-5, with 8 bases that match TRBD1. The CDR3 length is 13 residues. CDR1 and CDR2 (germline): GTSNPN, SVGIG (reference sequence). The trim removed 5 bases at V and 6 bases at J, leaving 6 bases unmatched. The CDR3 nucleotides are TGTGCCTGGGATACAGGGGGGAGTCAGCCCCAGCATTTT. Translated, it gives CAWDTGGSQPQHF.

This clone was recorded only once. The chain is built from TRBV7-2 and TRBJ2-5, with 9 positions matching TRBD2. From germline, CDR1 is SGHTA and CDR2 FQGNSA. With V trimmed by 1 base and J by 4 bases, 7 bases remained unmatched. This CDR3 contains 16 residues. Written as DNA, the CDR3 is TGTGCCAGCAGCTTAGACGCAGCGGGAGGAGGAGAGACCCAGTACTTC. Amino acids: CASSLDAAGGGETQYF. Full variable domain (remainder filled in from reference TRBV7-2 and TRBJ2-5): GAGVSQSPSNKVTEKGKDVELRCDPISGHTALYWYRQSLGQGLEFLIYFQGNSAPDKSGLPSDRFSAERTGGSVSTLTIQRTQQEDSAVYLCASSLDAAGGGETQYFGPGTRLLVL.

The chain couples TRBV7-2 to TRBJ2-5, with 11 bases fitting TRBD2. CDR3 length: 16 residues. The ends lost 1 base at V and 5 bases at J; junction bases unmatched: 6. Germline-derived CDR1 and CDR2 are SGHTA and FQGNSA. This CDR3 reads CASSLVLAGGGETQYF. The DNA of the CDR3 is TGTGCCAGCAGCTTAGTTCTAGCGGGGGGTGGGGAGACCCAGTACTTC.

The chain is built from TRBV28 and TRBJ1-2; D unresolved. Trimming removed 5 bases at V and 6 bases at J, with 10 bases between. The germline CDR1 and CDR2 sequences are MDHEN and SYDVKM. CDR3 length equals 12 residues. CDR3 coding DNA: TGTGCCAGCAGTCCACCCACGGATGGCTACACCTTC. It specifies CASSPPTDGYTF.

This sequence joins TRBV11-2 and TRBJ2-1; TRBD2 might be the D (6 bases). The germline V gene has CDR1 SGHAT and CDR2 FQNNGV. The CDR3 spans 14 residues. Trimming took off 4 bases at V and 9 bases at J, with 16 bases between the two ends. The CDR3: CASSSTTAGPEQFF. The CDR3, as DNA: TGTGCCAGCAGCTCCACGACGGCGGGACCTGAGCAGTTCTTC.

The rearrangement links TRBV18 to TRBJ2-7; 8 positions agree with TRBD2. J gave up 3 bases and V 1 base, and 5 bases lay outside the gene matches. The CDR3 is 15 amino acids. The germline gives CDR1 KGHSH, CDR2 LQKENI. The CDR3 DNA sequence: TGTGCCAGCTCACCACAGGGTAGCGGGATCTACGAGCAGTACTTC. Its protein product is CASSPQGSGIYEQYF.

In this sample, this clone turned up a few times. CDR3 protein: CASSQRGTGALNTEAFF. The DNA of the CDR3 is TGCGCCAGCAGCCAAAGGGGGACAGGGGCTCTGAACACTGAAGCTTTCTTT. The V and J genes are TRBV4-3 and TRBJ1-1, with 10 nucleotides matching TRBD1. This CDR3 is 17 amino acids long. J was trimmed by 0 bases and V by 2 bases; bases with no gene match: 6. Germline CDR1 and CDR2: LGHNA and YSLEER.

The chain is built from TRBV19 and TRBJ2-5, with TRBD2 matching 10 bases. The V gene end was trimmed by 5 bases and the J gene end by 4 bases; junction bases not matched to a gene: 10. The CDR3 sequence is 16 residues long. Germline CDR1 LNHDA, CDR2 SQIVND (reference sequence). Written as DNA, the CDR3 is TGTGCCAGTAGTGTAGCGGGAGGTGAGGCTGGAGAGACCCAGTACTTC. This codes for CASSVAGGEAGETQYF.

CDR3 region: CSASFYGYTF. The DNA for the CDR3 is TGCAGTGCTAGCTTTTATGGCTACACCTTC. J is TRBJ1-2 and V is TRBV20-1; D is unclear. V dropped 3 bases and J dropped 5 bases, with 4 bases sitting between them. Germline lookup yields CDR1 DFQATT and CDR2 SNEGSKA (reference sequence). The CDR3 sequence is 10 residues long.

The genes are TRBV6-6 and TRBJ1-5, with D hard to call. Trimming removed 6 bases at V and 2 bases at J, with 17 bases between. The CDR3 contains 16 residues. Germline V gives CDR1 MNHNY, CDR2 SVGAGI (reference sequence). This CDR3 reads CASSITEGNGNQPQHF. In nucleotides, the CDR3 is TGTGCCAGCAGCATAACCGAGGGAAATGGCAATCAGCCCCAGCATTTT.

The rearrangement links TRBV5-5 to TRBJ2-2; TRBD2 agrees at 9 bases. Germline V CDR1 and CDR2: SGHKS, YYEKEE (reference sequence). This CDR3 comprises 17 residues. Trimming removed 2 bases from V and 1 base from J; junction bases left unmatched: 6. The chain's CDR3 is CASSLKAGGVNTGELFF. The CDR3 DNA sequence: TGTGCCAGCAGCTTAAAAGCGGGAGGAGTGAACACCGGGGAGCTGTTTTTT.

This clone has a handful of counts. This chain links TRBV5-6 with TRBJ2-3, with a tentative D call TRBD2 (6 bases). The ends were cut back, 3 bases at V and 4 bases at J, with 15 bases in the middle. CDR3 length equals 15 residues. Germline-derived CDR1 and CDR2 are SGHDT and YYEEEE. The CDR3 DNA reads TGTGCCAGCAGCTGGGGGGTCGGGGATCCAGATACGCAGTATTTT. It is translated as CASSWGVGDPDTQYF.

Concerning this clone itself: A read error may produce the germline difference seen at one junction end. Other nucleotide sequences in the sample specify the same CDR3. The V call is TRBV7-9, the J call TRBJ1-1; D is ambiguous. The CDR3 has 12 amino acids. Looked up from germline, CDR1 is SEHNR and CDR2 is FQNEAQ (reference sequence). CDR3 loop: CSSSLGSTEAFF. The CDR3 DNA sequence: TGTTCCAGCAGCTTAGGGAGCACTGAAGCTTTCTTT.

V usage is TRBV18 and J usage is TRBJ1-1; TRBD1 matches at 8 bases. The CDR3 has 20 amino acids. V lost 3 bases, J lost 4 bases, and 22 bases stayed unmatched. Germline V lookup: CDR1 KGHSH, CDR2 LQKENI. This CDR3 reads CASSPSDIPRTRTGSTEAFF. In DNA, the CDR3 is TGTGCCAGCTCACCGTCGGACATTCCCCGGACCCGGACAGGGAGCACTGAAGCTTTCTTT.

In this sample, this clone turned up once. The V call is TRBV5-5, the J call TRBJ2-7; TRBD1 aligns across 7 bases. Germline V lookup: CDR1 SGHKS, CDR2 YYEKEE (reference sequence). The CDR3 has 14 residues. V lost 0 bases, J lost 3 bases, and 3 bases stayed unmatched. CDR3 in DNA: TGTGCCAGCAGCTTGGGACAGGGATTCTACGAGCAGTACTTC. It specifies CASSLGQGFYEQYF.

The DNA for the CDR3 is TGTGCCAGCAGCCGGGAAGACTATGGCTACACCTTC. This translates into CASSREDYGYTF. V usage is TRBV6-6 and J usage is TRBJ1-2; no clear D. The V and J ends lost 6 bases and 3 bases respectively, with 8 bases between them. Germline V gene lookup returns CDR1 MNHNY and CDR2 SVGAGI (reference sequence). CDR3 size: 12 residues.

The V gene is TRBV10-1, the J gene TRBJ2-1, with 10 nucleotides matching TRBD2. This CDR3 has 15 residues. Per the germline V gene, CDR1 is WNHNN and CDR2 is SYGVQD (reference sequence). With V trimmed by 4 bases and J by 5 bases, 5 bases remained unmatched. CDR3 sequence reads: CASSAGSGGNNEQFF. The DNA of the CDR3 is TGCGCCAGCAGTGCAGGTAGCGGGGGGAACAATGAGCAGTTCTTC.

The CDR3 DNA is TGTGCCAGCTCACCATTCTGGGGGCTGTTTAACTATGGCTACACCTTC. Protein: CASSPFWGLFNYGYTF. The chain recombines TRBV18 with TRBJ1-2; tentatively, D is TRBD1 (6 bases). CDR1 and CDR2 from the germline V gene are KGHSH and LQKENI. The CDR3 covers 16 residues. Trimming cost V 2 bases and J 1 base, with 14 bases left between them.

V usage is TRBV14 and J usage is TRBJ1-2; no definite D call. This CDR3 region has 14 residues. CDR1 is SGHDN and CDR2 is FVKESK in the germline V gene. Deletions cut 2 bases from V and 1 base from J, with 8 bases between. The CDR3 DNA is TGTGCCAGCAGCCAATCACACCTTAACTATGGCTACACCTTC. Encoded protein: CASSQSHLNYGYTF.

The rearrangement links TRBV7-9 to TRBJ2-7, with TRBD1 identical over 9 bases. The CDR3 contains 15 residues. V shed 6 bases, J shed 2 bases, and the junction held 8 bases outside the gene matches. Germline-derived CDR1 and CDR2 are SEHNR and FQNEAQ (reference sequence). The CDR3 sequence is CASRETGTGTYEQYF. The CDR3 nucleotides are TGTGCCAGCAGAGAGACCGGGACAGGGACCTACGAGCAGTACTTC.

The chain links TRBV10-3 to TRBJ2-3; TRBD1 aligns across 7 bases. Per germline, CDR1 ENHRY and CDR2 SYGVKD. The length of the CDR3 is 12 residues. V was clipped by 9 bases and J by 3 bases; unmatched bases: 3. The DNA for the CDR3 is TGTGCCATTTCACAGGGGACAGATACGCAGTATTTT. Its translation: CAISQGTDTQYF.

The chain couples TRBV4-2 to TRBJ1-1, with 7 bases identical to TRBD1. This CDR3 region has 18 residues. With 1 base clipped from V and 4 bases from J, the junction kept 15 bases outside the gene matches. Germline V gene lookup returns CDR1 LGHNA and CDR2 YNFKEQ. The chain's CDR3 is CASSQGTGGNRGTTEAFF. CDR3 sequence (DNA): TGTGCCAGCAGCCAAGGGACGGGTGGGAACAGGGGAACCACTGAAGCTTTCTTT.

CDR3 protein: CASSAGDRKTEQYF. The CDR3 nucleotides are TGTGCCAGCAGCGCCGGGGACAGGAAAACCGAGCAGTACTTC. The gene calls are TRBV9 and TRBJ2-7; 8 positions agree with TRBD1. The V gene end was trimmed by 3 bases and the J gene end by 6 bases; junction bases not matched to a gene: 8. Germline CDR1 is SGDLS and CDR2 is YYNGEE. The length of the CDR3 is 14 residues.

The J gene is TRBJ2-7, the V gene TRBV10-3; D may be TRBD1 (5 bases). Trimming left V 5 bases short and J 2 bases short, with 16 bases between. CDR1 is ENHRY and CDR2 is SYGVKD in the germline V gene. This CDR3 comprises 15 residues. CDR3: CAISQSRQGTYEQYF. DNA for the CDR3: TGTGCCATCAGTCAAAGCCGGCAGGGAACCTACGAGCAGTACTTC.

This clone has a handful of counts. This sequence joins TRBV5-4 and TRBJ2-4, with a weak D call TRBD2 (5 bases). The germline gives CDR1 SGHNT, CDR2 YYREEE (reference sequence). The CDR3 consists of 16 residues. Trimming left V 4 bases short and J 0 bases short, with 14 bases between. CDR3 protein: CASSHPSEVAKNIQYF. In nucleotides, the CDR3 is TGTGCCAGCAGCCATCCGTCGGAGGTAGCCAAAAACATTCAGTACTTC.